These 5 T cell receptor beta chains originate from one sample sequenced in a study of molecular identifiers for immune sequencing clone quantification. TCRdb redid the calling of the PCR reads with MiXCR, one entry per CDR3 protein. The top ten clones hold 0.65% to 0.95% of a sample with around 480,000 distinct CDR3 sequences, about a fifth of them seen once. Sample: naive CD8+ T cells from blood, with Jurkat cell RNA spiked in. Subset of the sample: FACS-sorted CD8+CD4-CCR7+CD45RA+ naive T cells. Receptor source: a human donor in good health. Some libraries in this study had Jurkat cell RNA spiked in.

This chain uses TRBV19 with TRBJ1-5, with D possibly being TRBD1 (6 bases). The germline gives CDR1 LNHDA, CDR2 SQIVND (reference sequence). The V gene lost 10 bases and the J gene lost 6 bases, with 16 bases spanning the gap. This CDR3 has 13 amino acids. Here the CDR3 reads CATAAGGGQPQHF. The CDR3 nucleotides are TGTGCCACCGCGGCGGGGGGCGGTCAGCCCCAGCATTTT.

Of note for this clonotype: A much larger clone is a single base away; this may be a read error. The rearrangement links TRBV20-1 to TRBJ1-1; TRBD1 agrees at 7 bases. Germline CDR1 is DFQATT and CDR2 is SNEGSKA (reference sequence). This CDR3 is built from 16 residues. The J segment lost 1 base and the V segment lost 1 base, leaving 9 bases of the junction unmatched. The CDR3 protein is CSARVSSTGRNTEAFF. CDR3 DNA sequence: TGCAGTGCTAGAGTTAGCTCGACAGGGAGGAACACTGAAGCTTTCTTT.

At least ten counts were recorded for this clonotype. J is TRBJ1-5 and V is TRBV5-5; D not certain. Germline V gene sequence: CDR1 SGHKS, CDR2 YYEKEE (reference sequence). The CDR3 consists of 14 residues. Trimming pared 1 base from V and 4 bases from J, leaving 9 bases between. The CDR3, as DNA: TGTGCCAGCAGCTTGTGGCAGACAAATCAGCCCCAGCATTTT. This translates into CASSLWQTNQPQHF.

This sequence joins TRBV28 and TRBJ2-3; D might be TRBD1 (5 bases). Germline V gives CDR1 MDHEN, CDR2 SYDVKM. CDR3 length equals 17 residues. Trimming removed 3 bases from V and 0 bases from J, with 16 bases in between. The CDR3: CASSLMGQAVSTDTQYF. CDR3 in DNA: TGTGCCAGCAGTTTGATGGGGCAGGCAGTAAGCACAGATACGCAGTATTTT.

This sequence joins TRBV7-2 and TRBJ1-5, with 9 positions matching TRBD1. V gave up 4 bases and J gave up 2 bases; unmatched junction bases: 3. CDR1 and CDR2 (germline): SGHTA, FQGNSA. The CDR3 is 15 residues long. Written as DNA, the CDR3 is TGTGCCAGCAGCTCGGACAGGGGAGGCAATCAGCCCCAGCATTTT. This encodes CASSSDRGGNQPQHF.